A single sample is the source of the 8 T cell receptor beta chains below, sequenced in a study of cytomegalovirus exposure and HLA in healthy donors. The PCR used 60 Vbeta and 13 Jbeta primers. Clones were sequenced by immunoSEQ multiplex PCR, and TCRdb holds only the in-frame ones, with some missing. This sample has about 83,000 clones, with roughly 75% found just once. Source material: PBMCs. The receptors originated from a man aged 55 to 69 in good health and CMV-seronegative.

The gene calls are TRBV6-5 and TRBJ2-7, with 8 bases that match TRBD2. The V segment lost 5 bases and the J segment 8 bases; nucleotides outside the gene matches: 14. Germline CDR1 reads MNHEY; CDR2 reads SVGAGI. The CDR3 runs to 15 residues. CDR3 DNA sequence: TGTGCCAGCAGTCCACCGGGACTAGTGCCTACGAAGCAGTACTTC. Residues: CASSPPGLVPTKQYF.

The CDR3 protein is CASSGQLNQPQHF. The CDR3 DNA reads TGTGCCAGCAGCGGGCAGCTGAACCAGCCCCAGCATTTT. The rearrangement joins TRBV21-1 to TRBJ1-5; whether TRBD1, the table's D call, matches the DNA was not checked. TRBV21-1 is given as a pseudogene. The CDR3 covers 13 residues.

The rearrangement uses TRBV6-1 and TRBJ2-3, with TRBD1 matching over 9 bases. Germline CDR1 MNHNS, CDR2 SASEGT. Trimming cost V 2 bases and J 0 bases; bases outside gene matches: 12. CDR3 length: 19 residues. The CDR3 spells CASSERDGQGPHSTDTQYF. CDR3 coding DNA: TGTGCCAGCAGTGAACGAGATGGACAGGGGCCCCATAGCACAGATACGCAGTATTTT.

The chain uses TRBV7-9 and TRBJ2-1; TRBD2 aligns across 7 bases. The CDR3 is 17 residues long. Germline values: CDR1 SEHNR, CDR2 FQNEAQ (reference sequence). The junction had 8 bases not matched to a gene; V was cut back by 3 bases and J by 0 bases. The CDR3 DNA sequence: TGTGCCAGCAGCTTCCAGGGATCGGGGGGCTCCTACAATGAGCAGTTCTTC. This translates into CASSFQGSGGSYNEQFF.

V usage is TRBV15 and J usage is TRBJ2-5, with unresolved D. TRBJ2-7 matches the DNA end more closely, so the J call is doubtful. Germline V CDR1 and CDR2: LNHNV, YYDKDF (reference sequence). The CDR3 is 14 residues long. CDR3 residues: CATSRGHTSYEQYF. The CDR3 region has the DNA TGTGCCACCAGCAGGGGCCACACCTCCTACGAGCAGTACTTC.

J is TRBJ2-5 and V is TRBV30; the D gene is possibly TRBD2 (6 bases). Germline loops: CDR1 GTSNPN, CDR2 SVGIG (reference sequence). The CDR3 runs to 14 residues. The V and J ends lost 5 bases and 3 bases respectively, with 16 bases between them. The CDR3 loop reads CAWAVWGVEETQYF. In DNA form, the CDR3 reads TGTGCCTGGGCAGTTTGGGGGGTCGAAGAGACCCAGTACTTC.

This chain links TRBV30 with TRBJ1-5; D may be TRBD1 (6 bases). Germline lookup yields CDR1 GTSNPN and CDR2 SVGIG (reference sequence). V lost 4 bases and J 10 bases, leaving 23 bases between the germline ends. The CDR3 extends over 15 amino acids. The CDR3 protein is CAWNRRGGSGGPQHF. The CDR3 nucleotides are TGTGCCTGGAACCGTAGGGGGGGGAGTGGTGGCCCCCAGCATTTT.

The V call is TRBV7-3, the J call TRBJ2-3; D is possibly TRBD2 (6 bases). The germline V gene encodes CDR1 SGHTA and CDR2 FQGTGA. Trimming left V 4 bases short and J 0 bases short, with 11 bases between. This CDR3 comprises 15 residues. CDR3 nucleotides: TGTGCCAGCAGCTCAGGCGGGACTAGCACAGATACGCAGTATTTT. Amino acid sequence: CASSSGGTSTDTQYF.